The clone carrying this T cell receptor (beta chain) was seen only a few times. CDR1 and CDR2 from the germline V gene are LNHNV and YYDKDF (reference sequence). This CDR3 is 13 amino acids long. Trimming removed 0 bases at V and 10 bases at J, with 11 bases between. Libraries were prepared by immunoSEQ multiplex PCR; TCRdb keeps only in-frame clonotypes and omits some of them. Found here are around 60,000 clones, over 70% of them singletons; the top ten hold over 12%. These data come from a study of T cell clones after liver transplantation. This TCR was sampled from a human donor who received a liver transplant. Material: CD4+ T cells from blood, obtained before liver transplant. The rearrangement uses TRBV15 and TRBJ2-3; D is ambiguous. Written as DNA, the CDR3 is TGTGCCACCAGCAGAGATCTGGAGAGAGCGCAGTATTTT. Translation: CATSRDLERAQYF.